This T cell receptor (beta chain) emerged from a study of CXCR3-negative and CXCR3-positive naive CD8 T cells (dated by TCRdb to between 2019 and 2020). Study-level background: In total, roughly 140 million TRB reads were obtained, which works out to roughly 1.5 +/- 0.3 million reads per library. The TRBV-TRBJ cluster analysis covered naive subsets from roughly 5 donors and memory cells from 3 donors. The diversity and physicochemical repertoire analyses included more than ten donors pooled from two independent experiments. The paper's findings and limits, for the study overall: Within the same donor, TRBV-TRBJ usage looked similar between naive CXCR3-negative and CXCR3-positive cells, but memory cells had distinct patterns. Because surface CD5, which has been linked to self-reactivity in mice, was comparable between naive subsets, TCR interaction strength was also inferred from TRB CDR3 physicochemical properties. Freshly isolated PBMCs were used for most assays because CXCR3 expression partially decreased after cryopreservation. Both naive subsets had comparably high repertoire diversity, while memory CD8+ T cells had much lower repertoire diversity.

For every CD8+ T cell subset, around 300,000 cells were flow-sorted straight into RLT lysis buffer, and each subset was sorted in triplicate. Peripheral blood mononuclear cells were isolated from buffy coats using standard density gradient centrifugation. Total RNA was extracted from sorted cells using an RNeasy Mini Kit. Turning to this clonotype: It has no known antigen specificity.

Sequencing used a NextSeq 550. The Human TCR Profiling Kit (MiLaboratory) was used to make UMI-labeled 5' RACE TRB cDNA libraries. cDNA synthesis used the entire amount of extracted RNA, and PCR amplification then used the entire amount of cDNA produced. Libraries were prepared in parallel using an identical number of PCR cycles. The original pipeline was this. With a requirement of at least two reads per UMI, MIGEC and MiXCR extracted about 50,000 +/- 10,000 unique UMI-labeled TRB cDNA molecules per library. On average, each library contained 40,000 +/- 10,000 functional in-frame TRB CDR3 nucleotide clonotypes without stop codons. Diversity metrics, including normalized Shannon-Wiener and Chao1, were computed in VDJtools after downsampling to 5000 UMI-labeled TRB molecules per sample. VDJtools computed clonotype-size-weighted physicochemical properties of the central five CDR3 residues: interaction energy, strength, volume and Kidera factor 4. Each CDR3 protein sequence appears as one entry after TCRdb reprocessed the reads, and no DNA is included. The V and J calls reflect TCRdb's pipeline rather than the authors' work. For this sample, the table gives 20,000 to 25,000 distinct CDR3 sequences. Of the sample, about a fifth falls within the top ten clones.

This receptor was obtained from a human donor in good health. Some clones in this sample may be carry-over from other donors' samples. Sequencing input: memory CD8+ T cells from blood. According to the study, the label for this sample's cell subset or site signals: conventional CD8+ memory T cells (TMEM), sorted as controls.

The CDR3 reads CASSHPDRATEAFF. The V and J genes are TRBV7-6 and TRBJ1-1; TCRdb's assignment of TRBD1 cannot be checked, as there is no DNA. The CDR3 spans 14 residues, from the cysteine through the phenylalanine. DNA is not recorded here. From a lookup of the germline V gene, CDR1 and CDR2 are SGHVS and FNYEAQ. With the portions outside the CDR3 filled from the reference TRBV7-6 and TRBJ1-1 genes, the complete variable region becomes GAGVSQSPRYKVTKRGQDVALRCDPISGHVSLYWYRQALGQGPEFLTYFNYEAQQDKSGLPNDRFSAERPEGSISTLTIQRTEQRDSAMYRCASSHPDRATEAFFGQGTRLTVV.